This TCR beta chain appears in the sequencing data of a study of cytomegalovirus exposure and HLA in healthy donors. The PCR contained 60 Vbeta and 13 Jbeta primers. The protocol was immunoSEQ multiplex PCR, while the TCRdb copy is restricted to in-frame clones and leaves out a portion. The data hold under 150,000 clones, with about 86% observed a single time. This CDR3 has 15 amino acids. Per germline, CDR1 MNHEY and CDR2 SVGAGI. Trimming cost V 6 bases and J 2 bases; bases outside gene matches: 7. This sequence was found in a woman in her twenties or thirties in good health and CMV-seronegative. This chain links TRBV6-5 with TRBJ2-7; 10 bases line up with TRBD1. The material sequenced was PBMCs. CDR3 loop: CASSWDRGQPYEQYF. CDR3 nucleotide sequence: TGTGCCAGCAGCTGGGACAGGGGACAACCCTACGAGCAGTACTTC.